Sequencing of this T cell receptor beta chain was carried out in a study of OX40 agonist ivuxolimab in advanced cancers. Background on the study: Aged roughly 23 to 90 with a mean of approximately 57 years, they were around 83% male.

The timepoints at which blood was sampled were baseline, cycle 4 day 1, and cycle 7 day 1. This clone was detected once. Produced via immunoSEQ multiplex PCR; TCRdb's table is partial and in-frame only. The data hold 82,000 or so clones, with over 85% observed a single time. Germline V gives CDR1 SNHLY, CDR2 FYNNEI. V was clipped by 5 bases and J by 0 bases, with 11 bases between them. The CDR3 has 15 amino acids. J is TRBJ1-5 and V is TRBV2; a weak D match, TRBD1 (5 bases). The clonotype was recovered from an adult with an advanced solid tumor such as melanoma, head and neck, liver or kidney cancer. This specimen consisted of CD4+ or CD8+ T cells sorted from blood, obtained in a trial of the OX40 agonist ivuxolimab. CDR3 sequence: CASSRDLNSNQPQHF. The CDR3, as DNA: TGTGCCAGCAGTAGGGACCTTAATAGCAATCAGCCCCAGCATTTT.